This entry features one T cell receptor beta chain sequence. Antigen unknown. The CDR3 is 21 residues long. V was trimmed by 0 bases and J by 0 bases, leaving 25 bases between them. CDR1 SGDLS and CDR2 YYNGEE come from the germline V gene. The data belong to a study of blood T cells in healthy people across ages. Findings and limits, study-wide: With unsorted PBMCs, a conclusive comparison of naive versus antigen-experienced cells was not possible. Possibly confounding the expanded clonotype changes was the fact that donor CMV status was unknown.

It was with a sample-barcoded 5' primer and a J-beta primer mix that a second PCR of roughly 7 to 12 cycles was run. Per-sample output comprised a minimum of 3 million paired-end reads containing CDR3. MiXCR, applied by TCRdb to the 5' RACE reads, yields one record per CDR3 protein. The data contain 710,000 or so distinct CDR3 sequences, 22% of them singletons. This chain uses TRBV9 with TRBJ2-1; a possible D gene is TRBD1 (6 bases). Source material: blood. This receptor was obtained from a man in his 70s in good health. The CDR3: CASSVAGQSFGKSPSYNEQFF. CDR3 nucleotides: TGTGCCAGCAGCGTAGCTGGACAGTCATTCGGGAAATCCCCCTCCTACAATGAGCAGTTCTTC. Full variable domain (missing parts from reference TRBV9 and TRBJ2-1): DSGVTQTPKHLITATGQRVTLRCSPRSGDLSVYWYQQSLDQGLQFLIQYYNGEERAKGNILERFSAQQFPDLHSELNLSSLELGDSALYFCASSVAGQSFGKSPSYNEQFFGPGTRLTVL.